This record covers a single T cell receptor beta chain. The data were produced by immunoSEQ multiplex PCR, yet TCRdb's version contains in-frame clones alone and is incomplete. The sample shows 40,000 to 60,000 clones, approximately 92% of them seen only once. The data stem from a study of T cell changes during pregnancy in multiple sclerosis. The V gene end was trimmed by 2 bases and the J gene end by 4 bases; junction bases not matched to a gene: 6. CDR3 length: 15 residues. The germline gives CDR1 SGHDT, CDR2 YYEEEE. This chain connects TRBV5-6 to TRBJ2-5, with 9 positions matching TRBD1. The material sequenced was CD4+ T cells from peripheral blood mononuclear cells, taken in the third trimester of pregnancy. This clonotype was sampled from a female donor with multiple sclerosis, enrolled in a pregnancy study. The CDR3 loop reads CASSFQDRGRETQYF. Written as DNA, the CDR3 is TGTGCCAGCAGCTTCCAGGACAGGGGCCGAGAGACCCAGTACTTC.